This TCR beta chain was captured by sequencing in a study of blood T cell repertoires in COVID-19. Study-wide background: Samples taken during acute and convalescent COVID-19 were collected in the United States, Italy and Spain. PBMCs, B-cell-depleted T cells, or T cells provided the cDNA or gDNA that made up the material.

Original data processing: From reference gene primer amplification, estimates of nucleated cell counts were derived. This table comes from immunoSEQ multiplex PCR, and its TCRdb copy is limited to in-frame clones, with some not included. The V and J calls and clone size come from that table; D and trimming were worked out from the DNA. Here the sample spans 120,000 or so clones, roughly 87% being singletons. J was trimmed by 4 bases and V by 9 bases; bases with no gene match: 9. The CDR3 has 14 residues. Per the germline V gene, CDR1 is MRHNA and CDR2 is SNTAGT. This TCR was sampled from a human donor in a cohort sampled during active COVID-19. The J gene is TRBJ1-2, the V gene TRBV6-4; 9 bases fit TRBD1. Sequenced: peripheral blood. The CDR3 here is CASPDRGLLYGYTF. The CDR3 DNA is TGTGCCAGTCCTGACAGGGGGTTGCTCTATGGCTACACCTTC.